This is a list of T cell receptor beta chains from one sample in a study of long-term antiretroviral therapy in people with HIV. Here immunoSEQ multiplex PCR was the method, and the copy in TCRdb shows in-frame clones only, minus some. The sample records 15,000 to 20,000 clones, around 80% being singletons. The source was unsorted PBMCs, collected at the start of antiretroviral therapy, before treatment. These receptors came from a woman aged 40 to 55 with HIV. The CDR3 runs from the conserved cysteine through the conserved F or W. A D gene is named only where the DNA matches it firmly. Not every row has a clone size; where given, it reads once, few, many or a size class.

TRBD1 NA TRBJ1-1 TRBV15 CATSSDRASESDTEAFF TGTGCCACCAGCAGCGACAGGGCGTCTGAGAGCGACACTGAAGCTTTCTTT
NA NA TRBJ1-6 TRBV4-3 CASSQLQGGSPLHF TGCGCCAGCAGCCAATTACAGGGCGGTTCACCCCTCCACTTT
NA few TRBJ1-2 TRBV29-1 CSVEEGGQRFYGYTF TGCAGCGTTGAAGAAGGCGGACAGCGTTTCTATGGCTACACCTTC
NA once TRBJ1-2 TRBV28 CASSLRELGYTF TGTGCCAGCAGTTTAAGGGAGTTAGGCTACACCTTC
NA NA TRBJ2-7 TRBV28 CASSFGAYTYEQYF TGTGCCAGCAGTTTTGGGGCGTACACCTACGAGCAGTACTTC
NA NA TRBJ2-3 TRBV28 CANAGALGGTQYF TGTGCCAATGCAGGGGCACTAGGCGGTACGCAGTATTTT
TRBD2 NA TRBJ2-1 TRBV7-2 CASSFRELAGRNEQFF TGTGCCAGCAGCTTCCGGGAGCTAGCGGGGCGGAATGAGCAGTTCTTC
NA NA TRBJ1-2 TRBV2 CASRGNSNYGYTF TGTGCCAGCAGGGGAAACAGTAACTATGGCTACACCTTC
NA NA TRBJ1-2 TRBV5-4 CASSKRDRDNYGYTF TGTGCCAGCAGCAAACGGGACCGCGATAACTATGGCTACACCTTC
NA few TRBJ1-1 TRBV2 CASSVGLNTEAFF TGTGCCAGCAGTGTTGGGCTGAACACTGAAGCTTTCTTT
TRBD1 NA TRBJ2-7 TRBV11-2 CASSLGTGRYEQYF TGTGCCAGCAGCTTAGGGACAGGGAGGTACGAGCAGTACTTC
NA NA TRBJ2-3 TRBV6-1 CASSEEVVMGTDTQYF TGTGCCAGCAGTGAAGAGGTAGTAATGGGCACAGATACGCAGTATTTT
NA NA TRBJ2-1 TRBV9 CASSVLDSDNEQFF TGTGCCAGCAGCGTACTTGACTCGGACAATGAGCAGTTCTTC
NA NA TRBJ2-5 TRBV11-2 CASSLIGAAQETQYF TGTGCCAGCAGCTTGATCGGGGCTGCCCAAGAGACCCAGTACTTC
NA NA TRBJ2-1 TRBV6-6 CASTLFGTGTNEQFF TGTGCCAGCACCCTATTTGGGACTGGGACTAATGAGCAGTTCTTC
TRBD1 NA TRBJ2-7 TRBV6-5 CASTRTGATYEQYF TGTGCCAGCACCCGGACAGGGGCGACCTACGAGCAGTACTTC
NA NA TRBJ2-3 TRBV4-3 CASSQDIEGGQYF TGCGCCAGCAGCCAAGATATCGAGGGGGGGCAGTATTTT
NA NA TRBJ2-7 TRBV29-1 CSIKQGHEQYF TGCAGCATAAAACAGGGCCACGAGCAGTACTTC
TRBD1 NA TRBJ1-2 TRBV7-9 CASSLAGGAYGYTF TGTGCCAGCAGCTTAGCAGGGGGCGCGTATGGCTACACCTTC